What follows is one T cell receptor (beta chain) and its context. The data originate from a study of identical twins. Template switching added a universal primer site; cDNA carried unique molecular identifiers. Using its own MiXCR run on the 5' RACE reads, TCRdb lists one record per CDR3 protein. The sample carries a few hundred thousand distinct CDR3 sequences, approximately 17% recorded once. The CDR3 spans 17 residues. Germline V gives CDR1 MGHRA, CDR2 YSYEKL. V was shortened by 0 bases and J by 5 bases, with 16 bases between the two germline ends. This TCR came from a man aged 50-60 years in good health. The sample was naive T cells sorted from blood. The chain combines TRBV4-1 with TRBJ2-2; D gene uncertain. The CDR3 reads CASSQDIMMVGTGELFF. The DNA of the CDR3 is TGCGCCAGCAGCCAAGATATAATGATGGTGGGTACCGGGGAGCTGTTTTTT.